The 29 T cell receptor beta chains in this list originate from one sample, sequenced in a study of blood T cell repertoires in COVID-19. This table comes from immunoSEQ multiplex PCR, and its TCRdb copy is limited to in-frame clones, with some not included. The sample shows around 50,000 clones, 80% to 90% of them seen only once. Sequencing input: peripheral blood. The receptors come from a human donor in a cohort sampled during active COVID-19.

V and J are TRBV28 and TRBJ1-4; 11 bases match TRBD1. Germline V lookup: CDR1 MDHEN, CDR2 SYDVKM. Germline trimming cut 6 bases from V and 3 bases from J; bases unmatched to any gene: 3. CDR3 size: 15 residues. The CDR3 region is CASSGQGAPNEKLFF. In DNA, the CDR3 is TGTGCCAGCAGCGGACAGGGGGCGCCTAATGAAAAACTGTTTTTT.

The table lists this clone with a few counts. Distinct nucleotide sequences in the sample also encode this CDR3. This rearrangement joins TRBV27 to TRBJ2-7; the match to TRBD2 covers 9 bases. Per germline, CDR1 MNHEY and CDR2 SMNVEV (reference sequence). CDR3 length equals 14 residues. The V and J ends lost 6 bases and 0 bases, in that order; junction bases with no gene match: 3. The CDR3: CASSPLAGSYEQYF. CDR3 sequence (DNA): TGTGCCAGCAGCCCACTAGCGGGCTCCTACGAGCAGTACTTC.

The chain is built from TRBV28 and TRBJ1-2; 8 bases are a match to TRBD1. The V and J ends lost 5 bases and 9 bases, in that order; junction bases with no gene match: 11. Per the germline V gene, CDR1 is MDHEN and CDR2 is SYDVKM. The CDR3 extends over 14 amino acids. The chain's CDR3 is CASSNLGQAVRYTF. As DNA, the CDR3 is TGTGCCAGCAGTAACCTGGGACAGGCGGTTCGCTACACCTTC.

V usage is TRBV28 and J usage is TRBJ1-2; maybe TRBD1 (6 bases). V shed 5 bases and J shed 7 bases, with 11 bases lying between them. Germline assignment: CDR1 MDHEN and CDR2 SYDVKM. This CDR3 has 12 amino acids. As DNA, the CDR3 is TGTGCCAGCAGTCTGGGGGCGCTTGGCTACACCTTC. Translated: CASSLGALGYTF.

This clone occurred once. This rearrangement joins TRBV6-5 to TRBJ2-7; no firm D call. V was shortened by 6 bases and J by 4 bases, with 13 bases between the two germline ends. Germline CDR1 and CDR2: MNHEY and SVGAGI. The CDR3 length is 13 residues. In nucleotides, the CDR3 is TGTGCCAGCAGGAGAACCCAACAGTACGAGCAGTACTTC. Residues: CASRRTQQYEQYF.

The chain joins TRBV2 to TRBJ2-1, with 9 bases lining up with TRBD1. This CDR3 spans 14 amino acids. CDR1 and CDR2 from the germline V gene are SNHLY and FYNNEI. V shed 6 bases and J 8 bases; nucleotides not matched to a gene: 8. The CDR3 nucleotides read TGTGCCAGCAGCGTGGACAGGGGAAGGGATGAGCAGTTCTTC. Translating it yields CASSVDRGRDEQFF.

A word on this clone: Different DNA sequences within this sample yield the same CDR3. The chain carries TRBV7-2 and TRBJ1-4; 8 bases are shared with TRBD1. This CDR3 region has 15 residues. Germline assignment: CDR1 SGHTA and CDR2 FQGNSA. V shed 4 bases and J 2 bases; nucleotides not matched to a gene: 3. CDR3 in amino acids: CASSSQGATNEKLFF. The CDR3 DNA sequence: TGTGCCAGCAGCTCCCAGGGGGCTACTAATGAAAAACTGTTTTTT.

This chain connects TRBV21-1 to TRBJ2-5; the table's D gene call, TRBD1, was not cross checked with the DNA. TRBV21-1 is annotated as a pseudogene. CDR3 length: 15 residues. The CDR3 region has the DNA TGTGCCAGCAGTACCAGACAGGGGTGCGAGGAGACCCAGTACTTC. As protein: CASSTRQGCEETQYF.

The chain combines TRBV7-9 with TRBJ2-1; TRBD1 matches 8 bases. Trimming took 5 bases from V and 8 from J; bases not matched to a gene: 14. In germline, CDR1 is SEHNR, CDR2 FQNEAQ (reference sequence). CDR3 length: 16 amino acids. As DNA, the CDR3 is TGTGCCAGCAGCCCGCGGACAGGGTCGGCAGTATATGAGCAGTTCTTC. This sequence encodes CASSPRTGSAVYEQFF.

The CDR3 DNA reads as TGTGCTAGTGCTAGCGGGACAGGAGATAATCAGCCCCAGCATTTT. It codes for CASASGTGDNQPQHF. This chain links TRBV12-5 with TRBJ1-5; 8 bases line up with TRBD1. The V gene end was trimmed by 7 bases and the J gene end by 4 bases; junction bases not matched to a gene: 9. This CDR3 has 15 residues. The germline V gene encodes CDR1 LGHNT and CDR2 FRNRAP.

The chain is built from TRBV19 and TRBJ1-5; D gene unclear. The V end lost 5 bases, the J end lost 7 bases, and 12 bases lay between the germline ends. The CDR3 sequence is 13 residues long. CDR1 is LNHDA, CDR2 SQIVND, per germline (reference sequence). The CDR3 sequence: CASSFGPGQPQHF. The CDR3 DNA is TGTGCCAGTAGTTTCGGTCCGGGACAGCCCCAGCATTTT.

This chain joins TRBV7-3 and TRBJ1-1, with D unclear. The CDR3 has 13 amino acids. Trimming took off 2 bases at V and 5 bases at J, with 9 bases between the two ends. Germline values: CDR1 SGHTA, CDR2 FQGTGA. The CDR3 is CASSLEGDTEAFF. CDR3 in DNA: TGTGCCAGCAGCTTAGAAGGAGATACTGAAGCTTTCTTT.

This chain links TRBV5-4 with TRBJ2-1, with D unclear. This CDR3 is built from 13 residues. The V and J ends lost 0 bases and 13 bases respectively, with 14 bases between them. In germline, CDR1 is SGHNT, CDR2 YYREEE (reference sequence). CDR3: CASSLETASPQFF. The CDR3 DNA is TGTGCCAGCAGCTTGGAAACAGCCAGCCCCCAGTTCTTC.

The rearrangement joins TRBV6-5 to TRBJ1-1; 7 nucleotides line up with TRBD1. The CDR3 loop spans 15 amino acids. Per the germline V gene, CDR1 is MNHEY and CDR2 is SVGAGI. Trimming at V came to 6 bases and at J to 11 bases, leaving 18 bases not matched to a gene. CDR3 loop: CASRPSERPTGRAFF. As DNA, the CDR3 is TGTGCCAGCAGGCCGAGCGAGCGACCGACAGGGAGGGCTTTCTTT.

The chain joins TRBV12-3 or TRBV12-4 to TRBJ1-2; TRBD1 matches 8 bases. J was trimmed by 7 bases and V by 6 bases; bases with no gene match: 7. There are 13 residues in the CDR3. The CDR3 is CASRPTGDRGYTF. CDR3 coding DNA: TGTGCCAGCAGACCGACAGGGGACCGTGGCTACACCTTC.

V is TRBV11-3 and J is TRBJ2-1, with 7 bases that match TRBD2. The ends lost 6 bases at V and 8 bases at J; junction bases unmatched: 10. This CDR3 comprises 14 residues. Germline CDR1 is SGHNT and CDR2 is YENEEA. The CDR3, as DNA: TGTGCCAGCAGTTCCGCCAGCGGGGCGGATGAGCAGTTCTTC. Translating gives CASSSASGADEQFF. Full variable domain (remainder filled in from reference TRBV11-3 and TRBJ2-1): EAGVVQSPRYKIIEKKQPVAFWCNPISGHNTLYWYLQNLGQGPELLIRYENEEAVDDSQLPKDRFSAERLKGVDSTLKIQPAELGDSAVYLCASSSASGADEQFFGPGTRLTVL.

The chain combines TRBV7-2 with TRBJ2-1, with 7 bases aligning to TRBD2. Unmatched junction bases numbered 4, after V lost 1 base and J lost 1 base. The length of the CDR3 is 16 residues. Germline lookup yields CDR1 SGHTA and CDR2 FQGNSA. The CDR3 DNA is TGTGCCAGCAGCTTAGGGGCGGGAGTGTCCTACAATGAGCAGTTCTTC. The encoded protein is CASSLGAGVSYNEQFF.

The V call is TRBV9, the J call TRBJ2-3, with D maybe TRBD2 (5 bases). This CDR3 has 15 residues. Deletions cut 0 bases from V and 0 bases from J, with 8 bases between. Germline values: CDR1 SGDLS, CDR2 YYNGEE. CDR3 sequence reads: CASSVGGLSTDTQYF. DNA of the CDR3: TGTGCCAGCAGCGTAGGAGGACTCAGCACAGATACGCAGTATTTT.

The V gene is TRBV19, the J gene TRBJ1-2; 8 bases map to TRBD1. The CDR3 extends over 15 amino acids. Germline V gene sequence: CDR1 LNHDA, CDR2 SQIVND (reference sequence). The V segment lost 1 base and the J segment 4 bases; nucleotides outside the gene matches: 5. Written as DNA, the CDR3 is TGTGCCAGTAGTATAGTTCAGGGGGCACTCTATGGCTACACCTTC. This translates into CASSIVQGALYGYTF. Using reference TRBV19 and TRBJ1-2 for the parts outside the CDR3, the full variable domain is DGGITQSPKYLFRKEGQNVTLSCEQNLNHDAMYWYRQDPGQGLRLIYYSQIVNDFQKGDIAEGYSVSREKKESFPLTVTSAQKNPTAFYLCASSIVQGALYGYTFGSGTRLTVV.

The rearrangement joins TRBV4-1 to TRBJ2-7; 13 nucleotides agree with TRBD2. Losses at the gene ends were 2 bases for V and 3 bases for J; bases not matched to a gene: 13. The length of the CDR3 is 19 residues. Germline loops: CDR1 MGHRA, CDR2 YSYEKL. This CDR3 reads CASSQRTSGGPLDDYEQYF. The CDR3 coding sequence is TGCGCCAGCAGCCAACGGACTAGCGGGGGCCCATTGGATGACTACGAGCAGTACTTC.

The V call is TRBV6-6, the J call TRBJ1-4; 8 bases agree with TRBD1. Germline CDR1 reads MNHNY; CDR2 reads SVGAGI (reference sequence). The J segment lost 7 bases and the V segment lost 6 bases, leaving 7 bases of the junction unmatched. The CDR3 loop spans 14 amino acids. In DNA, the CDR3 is TGTGCCAGCAGCCCTCCAGGGGGCAGTGAAAAACTGTTTTTT. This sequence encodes CASSPPGGSEKLFF.

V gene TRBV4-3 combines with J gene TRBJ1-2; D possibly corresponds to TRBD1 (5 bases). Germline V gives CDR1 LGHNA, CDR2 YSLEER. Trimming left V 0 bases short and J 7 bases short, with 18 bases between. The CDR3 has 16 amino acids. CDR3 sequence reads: CASSQDLGGVPSGYTF. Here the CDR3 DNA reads TGCGCCAGCAGCCAAGATTTGGGGGGGGTTCCGAGTGGCTACACCTTC.

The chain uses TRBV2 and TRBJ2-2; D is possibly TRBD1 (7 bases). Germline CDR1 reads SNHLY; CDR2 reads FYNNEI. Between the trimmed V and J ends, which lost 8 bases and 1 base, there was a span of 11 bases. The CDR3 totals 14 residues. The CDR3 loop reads CASLQGGNTGELFF. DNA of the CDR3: TGTGCCAGCCTGCAGGGGGGGAACACCGGGGAGCTGTTTTTT.

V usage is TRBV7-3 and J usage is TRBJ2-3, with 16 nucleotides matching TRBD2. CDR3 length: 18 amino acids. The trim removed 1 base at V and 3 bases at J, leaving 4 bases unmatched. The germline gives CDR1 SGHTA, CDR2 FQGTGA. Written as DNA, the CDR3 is TGTGCCAGCAGCTTAAACAGGGGACTAGCGGGAGGGACAGATACGCAGTATTTT. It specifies CASSLNRGLAGGTDTQYF.

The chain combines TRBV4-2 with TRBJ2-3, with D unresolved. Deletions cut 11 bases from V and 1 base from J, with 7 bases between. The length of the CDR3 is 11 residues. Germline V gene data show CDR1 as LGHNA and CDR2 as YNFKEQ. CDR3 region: CASRGTDTQYF. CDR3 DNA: TGTGCCTCCCGGGGCACAGATACGCAGTATTTT.

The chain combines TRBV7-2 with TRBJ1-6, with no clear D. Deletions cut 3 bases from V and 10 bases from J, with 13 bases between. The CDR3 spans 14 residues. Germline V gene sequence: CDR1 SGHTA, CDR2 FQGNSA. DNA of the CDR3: TGTGCCAGCAGCTTGGAGTTGAGTTCCTCACCCCTCCACTTT. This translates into CASSLELSSSPLHF.

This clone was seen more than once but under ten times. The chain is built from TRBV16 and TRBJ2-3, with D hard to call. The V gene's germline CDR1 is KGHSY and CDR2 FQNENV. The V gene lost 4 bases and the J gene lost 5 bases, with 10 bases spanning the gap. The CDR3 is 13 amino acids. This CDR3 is CASSPPAEDTQYF. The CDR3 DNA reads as TGTGCCAGCAGCCCCCCTGCGGAAGATACGCAGTATTTT.

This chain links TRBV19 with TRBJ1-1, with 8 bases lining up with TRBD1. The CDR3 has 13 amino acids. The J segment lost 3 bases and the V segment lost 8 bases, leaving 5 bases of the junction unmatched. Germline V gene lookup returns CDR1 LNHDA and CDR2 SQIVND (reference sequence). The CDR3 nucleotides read TGTGCCAGTCGGACAGGGCTGTACACTGAAGCTTTCTTT. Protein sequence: CASRTGLYTEAFF.

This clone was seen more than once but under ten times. The CDR3 DNA follows: TGCGCCAGCAGCCTCGCGGGGCAGTATGGCTACACCTTC. Amino acids: CASSLAGQYGYTF. The chain uses TRBV4-1 and TRBJ1-2, with a weak D call TRBD1 (5 bases). Trimming pared 4 bases from V and 5 bases from J, leaving 11 bases between. Germline V gene lookup returns CDR1 MGHRA and CDR2 YSYEKL. The CDR3 has 13 amino acids.